The rows below give T cell receptor beta chains drawn from one sample of a study of CD8 T cells in Susac syndrome. TCRdb called the immunoSEQ multiplex PCR reads again in MiXCR, with one record for every CDR3 protein. The sample has fewer than 150,000 distinct CDR3 sequences, 85% to 95% seen once. Sequencing input: CD8+ T cells from PBMCs. These receptors were obtained from a human donor in good health. The CDR3 runs from the conserved cysteine through the conserved F or W. Fields, in order: J gene, clone size, D gene, V gene, CDR3 DNA, CDR3 protein. D genes are given only for firm matches. Where a row states a size, it is once, few, many or the class of an expanded clone; other rows omit it.

J: TRBJ2-7; size: -; D: TRBD1; V: TRBV29-1; DNA: TGCAGCGTTCGGGCGACAGGGACCTATTCCTACGAGCAGTACTTC; CDR3: CSVRATGTYSYEQYF
J: TRBJ2-7; size: -; D: TRBD2; V: TRBV5-1; DNA: TGCGCCAGCAGCTTGGAGGGAGGGCCCTTCGAGCAGTACTTC; CDR3: CASSLEGGPFEQYF
J: TRBJ1-5; size: -; D: -; V: TRBV20-1; DNA: TGCAGTGCTAGAAGCAGGACCTCTCTTTGGTTCCCCACTGATTACCAGCCCCAGCATTTT; CDR3: CSARSRTSLWFPTDYQPQHF
J: TRBJ2-5; size: -; D: -; V: TRBV7-2; DNA: TGTGCCAGCATGCCCCGCGGGCAAGAGACCCAGTACTTC; CDR3: CASMPRGQETQYF
J: TRBJ2-5; size: -; D: TRBD1; V: TRBV7-3; DNA: TGTGCCAGCAGCTTAAGGGGCCCTGGGACAGCTCTGGAGACCCAGTACTTC; CDR3: CASSLRGPGTALETQYF
J: TRBJ2-5; size: -; D: TRBD1; V: TRBV2; DNA: TGTGCCAGCATCTCGGGACAGGGGGAGACCCAGTACTTC; CDR3: CASISGQGETQYF
J: TRBJ2-7; size: -; D: -; V: TRBV5-1; DNA: TGCGCCAGCAGCTATGGGGGTGACTACGAGCAGTACTTC; CDR3: CASSYGGDYEQYF
J: TRBJ2-7; size: -; D: -; V: TRBV5-1; DNA: TGCGCCAGCAGCCCGGTTACAGGTCTTAGCTCCTACGAGCAGTACTTC; CDR3: CASSPVTGLSSYEQYF
J: TRBJ2-7; size: -; D: -; V: TRBV30; DNA: TGTGCCTGGAGTGTGGGGTCTCGAGATGAGCAGTACTTC; CDR3: CAWSVGSRDEQYF
J: TRBJ1-1; size: -; D: -; V: TRBV13; DNA: TGTGCCAGCAGCTTTTCAGTAATGAGTGAAGCTTTCTTT; CDR3: CASSFSVMSEAFF
J: TRBJ2-1; size: -; D: -; V: TRBV5-1; DNA: TGCGCCAGCAGACAACAGGTTAATGAGCAGTTCTTC; CDR3: CASRQQVNEQFF
J: TRBJ2-7; size: -; D: TRBD1; V: TRBV28; DNA: TGTGCCAGCACCGGGACAGCCCTGGGCGAGCAGTACTTC; CDR3: CASTGTALGEQYF
J: TRBJ2-1; size: -; D: TRBD1; V: TRBV25-1; DNA: TGTGCCACCGGACAGGGGGTGAACAATGAGCAGTTCTTC; CDR3: CATGQGVNNEQFF
J: TRBJ2-1; size: -; D: TRBD2; V: TRBV7-9; DNA: TGTGCCAGCAGCGAGGGACTAGTGGACGAGCAGTTCTTC; CDR3: CASSEGLVDEQFF
J: TRBJ1-3; size: -; D: -; V: TRBV20-1; DNA: TGCAGTGCTCTAGGTGGAAACACCATATATTTT; CDR3: CSALGGNTIYF
J: TRBJ1-2; size: -; D: TRBD1; V: TRBV7-9; DNA: TGTGCCAGCAGCAAATGGGGACAGGGGGCGGACGGCTACACCTTC; CDR3: CASSKWGQGADGYTF
J: TRBJ2-7; size: -; D: TRBD1; V: TRBV20-1; DNA: TGCAGTGTCCGGACAGGGACGACCTCCGAGCAGTACTTC; CDR3: CSVRTGTTSEQYF
J: TRBJ1-2; size: -; D: TRBD1; V: TRBV27; DNA: TGTGCCAGCAGCCTCCGGACAGGGCCTGCGGATGGCTACACCTTC; CDR3: CASSLRTGPADGYTF
J: TRBJ2-1; size: -; D: TRBD2; V: TRBV24-1; DNA: TGTGCCACCAGTGAACGGGTTCGGACTAGCGGGCCGTACAATGAGCAGTTCTTC; CDR3: CATSERVRTSGPYNEQFF
J: TRBJ1-2; size: -; D: -; V: TRBV6-2/TRBV6-3; DNA: TGTGCCAGCAGTGGGGGCACCTATGGCTACACCTTC; CDR3: CASSGGTYGYTF
J: TRBJ2-1; size: -; D: TRBD2; V: TRBV7-9; DNA: TGTGCCAGCAGCTTCTGGACTAGCGGTTACTCCTACAATGAGCAGTTCTTC; CDR3: CASSFWTSGYSYNEQFF
J: TRBJ2-3; size: -; D: -; V: TRBV11-2; DNA: TGTGCCAGCACCTCGGGATTCTACTTCACAGATACGCAGTATTTT; CDR3: CASTSGFYFTDTQYF
J: TRBJ2-7; size: -; D: -; V: TRBV9; DNA: TGTGCCAGCAGCGTAGATAGCTCCTACGAGCAGTACTTC; CDR3: CASSVDSSYEQYF
J: TRBJ1-2; size: -; D: -; V: TRBV27; DNA: TGTGCCAGCAGTCCGGGTGTCGGCTATGGCTACACCTTC; CDR3: CASSPGVGYGYTF
J: TRBJ1-1; size: -; D: TRBD1; V: TRBV29-1; DNA: TGCAGCGTCCAGGGGGTAGGGACTGAAGCTTTCTTT; CDR3: CSVQGVGTEAFF
J: TRBJ2-7; size: -; D: -; V: TRBV7-9; DNA: TGTGCCAGCAGCTCTTCCCACGAGCAGTACTTC; CDR3: CASSSSHEQYF
J: TRBJ2-1; size: -; D: -; V: TRBV4-1; DNA: TGCGCCAGCAGCCAAGATAGACTAGAAATGGCCTACAATGAGCAGTTCTTC; CDR3: CASSQDRLEMAYNEQFF
J: TRBJ2-1; size: -; D: TRBD2; V: TRBV6-5; DNA: TGTGCCAGCAGTTGGGGCGGGAGGCGTTACAATGAGCAGTTCTTC; CDR3: CASSWGGRRYNEQFF
J: TRBJ2-7; size: -; D: -; V: TRBV4-3; DNA: TGCGCCAGCAGCCAAGATGGCGGGAATAACTACGAGCAGTACTTC; CDR3: CASSQDGGNNYEQYF
J: TRBJ2-1; size: few; D: TRBD2; V: TRBV4-2; DNA: TGTGCCAGCAGCCAAGCGGGAGGTGAGCAGTTCTTC; CDR3: CASSQAGGEQFF
J: TRBJ1-2; size: few; D: -; V: TRBV9; DNA: TGTGCCAGCAGCGTTGGAGGAGGGGGCTATGGCTACACCTTC; CDR3: CASSVGGGGYGYTF
J: TRBJ2-1; size: -; D: -; V: TRBV6-6; DNA: TGTGCCAGCAGTGTCGGGGATGAGCAGTTCTTC; CDR3: CASSVGDEQFF
J: TRBJ2-3; size: -; D: TRBD2; V: TRBV12-3/TRBV12-4; DNA: TGTGCCAGCAGTTTCCGTCTTGGACTAGATCTTAGCACAGATACGCAGTATTTT; CDR3: CASSFRLGLDLSTDTQYF
J: TRBJ1-4; size: -; D: -; V: TRBV9; DNA: TGTGCCAGCAGCGTAGGAGTCGTTAATGAAAAACTGTTTTTT; CDR3: CASSVGVVNEKLFF
J: TRBJ2-1; size: -; D: -; V: TRBV12-3/TRBV12-4; DNA: TGTGCCAGCAGCTGGTCCGGGGCAAATGAGCAGTTCTTC; CDR3: CASSWSGANEQFF
J: TRBJ2-2; size: -; D: -; V: TRBV30; DNA: TGTGCCTGGAGTACAGGGTCGAACACCGGGGAGCTGTTTTTT; CDR3: CAWSTGSNTGELFF
J: TRBJ2-7; size: -; D: -; V: TRBV9; DNA: TGTGCCAGCAGCGTAGGGAGGCAGGGAGCTCACGAGCAGTACTTC; CDR3: CASSVGRQGAHEQYF
J: TRBJ2-2; size: -; D: -; V: TRBV29-1; DNA: TGCAGCGTTGAGGCTGTGAACACCGGGGAGCTGTTTTTT; CDR3: CSVEAVNTGELFF
J: TRBJ2-3; size: -; D: -; V: TRBV12-3/TRBV12-4; DNA: TGTGCCAGCAGTTTAGCGGGAGTGGGACCTAGCACAGATACGCAGTATTTT; CDR3: CASSLAGVGPSTDTQYF
J: TRBJ1-2; size: -; D: -; V: TRBV4-3; DNA: TGCGCCAGCAGCCAAGATAGGTCCGGACGGCACCCTGGAGGCTACACCTTC; CDR3: CASSQDRSGRHPGGYTF
J: TRBJ2-7; size: -; D: TRBD2; V: TRBV27; DNA: TGTGCCAGCAGTCACCCTAGCGGGAGCTACGAGCAGTACTTC; CDR3: CASSHPSGSYEQYF
J: TRBJ2-4; size: -; D: TRBD1; V: TRBV27; DNA: TGTGCCAGCAGTTGGACAGGTGAAAACATTCAGTACTTC; CDR3: CASSWTGENIQYF
J: TRBJ2-7; size: -; D: TRBD1; V: TRBV15; DNA: TGTGCCACCAGCAGAGATAGAGGGACAGGGGCCTACGAGCAGTACTTC; CDR3: CATSRDRGTGAYEQYF